The present entry profiles one TCR beta chain with its context. Its antigen remains unidentified. The source of the sample is a study of T cell responses to AZD1222 COVID-19 vaccine. Study in general: Analysis merged second doses at about 4 or about 12 weeks.

V lost 0 bases and J 0 bases, leaving 10 bases between the germline ends. From germline, CDR1 is SGHRS and CDR2 YFSETQ. The CDR3 runs 17 residues. The protocol was immunoSEQ multiplex PCR, while the TCRdb copy is restricted to in-frame clones and leaves out a portion. The data contain some 130,000 clones, roughly 90% of them singletons. Study-wide findings and caveats: Variant regions that are unmutated are reportedly the target of nearly half of spike-specific TCRs. Compared with day 0, the breadth and depth of the Spike-specific TCR repertoire rose significantly after two doses of AZD1222. Dominant CD4 TCR responses targeted spike regions 160-218 and 743-854.

J is TRBJ2-6 and V is TRBV5-1, with D perhaps TRBD1 (6 bases). This receptor was identified in an adult in good health. Specimen: peripheral blood, collected on day 0 of AZD1222 vaccination. This chain's CDR3 is CASSLVQGRSGANVLTF. The CDR3 coding sequence is TGCGCCAGCAGCTTGGTACAGGGCCGCTCTGGGGCCAACGTCCTGACTTTC.